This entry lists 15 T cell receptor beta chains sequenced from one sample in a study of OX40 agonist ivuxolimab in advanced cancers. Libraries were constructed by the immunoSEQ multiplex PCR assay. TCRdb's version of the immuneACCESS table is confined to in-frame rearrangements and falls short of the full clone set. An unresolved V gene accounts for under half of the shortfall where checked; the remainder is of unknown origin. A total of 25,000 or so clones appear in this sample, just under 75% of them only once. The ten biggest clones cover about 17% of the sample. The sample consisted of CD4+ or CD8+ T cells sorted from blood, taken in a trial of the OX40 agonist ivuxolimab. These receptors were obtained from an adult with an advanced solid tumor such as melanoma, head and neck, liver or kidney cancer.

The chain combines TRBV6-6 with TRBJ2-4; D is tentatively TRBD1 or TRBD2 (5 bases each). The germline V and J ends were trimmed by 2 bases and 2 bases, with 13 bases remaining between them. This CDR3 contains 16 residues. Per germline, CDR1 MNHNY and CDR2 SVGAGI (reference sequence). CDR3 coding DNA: TGTGCCAGCAGTTACAGCCGAGGGGCTCCCAAAAACATTCAGTACTTC. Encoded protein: CASSYSRGAPKNIQYF.

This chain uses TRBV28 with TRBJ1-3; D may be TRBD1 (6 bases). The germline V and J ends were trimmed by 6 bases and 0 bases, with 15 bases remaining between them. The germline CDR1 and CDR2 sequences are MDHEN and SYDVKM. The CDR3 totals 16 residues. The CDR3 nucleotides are TGTGCCAGCAGCCCACCCGGACAGCTCTCTGGAAACACCATATATTTT. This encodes CASSPPGQLSGNTIYF. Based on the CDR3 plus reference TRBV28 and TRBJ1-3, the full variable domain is DVKVTQSSRYLVKRTGEKVFLECVQDMDHENMFWYRQDPGLGLRLIYFSYDVKMKEKGDIPEGYSVSREKKERFSLILESASTNQTSMYLCASSPPGQLSGNTIYFGEGSWLTVV.

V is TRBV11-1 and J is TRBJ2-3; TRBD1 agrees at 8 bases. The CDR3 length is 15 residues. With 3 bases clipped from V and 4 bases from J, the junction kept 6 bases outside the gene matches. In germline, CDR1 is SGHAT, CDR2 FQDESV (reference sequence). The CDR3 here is CASSLAGGAPDTQYF. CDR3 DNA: TGTGCCAGCAGCTTGGCAGGGGGCGCTCCAGATACGCAGTATTTT.

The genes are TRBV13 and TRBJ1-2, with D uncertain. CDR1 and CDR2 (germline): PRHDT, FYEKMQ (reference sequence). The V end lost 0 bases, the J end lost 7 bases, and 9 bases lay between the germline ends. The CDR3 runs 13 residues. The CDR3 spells CASSLGVGGGYTF. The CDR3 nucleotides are TGTGCCAGCAGCTTAGGCGTAGGCGGTGGCTACACCTTC. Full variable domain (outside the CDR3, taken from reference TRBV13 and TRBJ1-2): AAGVIQSPRHLIKEKRETATLKCYPIPRHDTVYWYQQGPGQDPQFLISFYEKMQSDKGSIPDRFSAQQFSDYHSELNMSSLELGDSALYFCASSLGVGGGYTFGSGTRLTVV.

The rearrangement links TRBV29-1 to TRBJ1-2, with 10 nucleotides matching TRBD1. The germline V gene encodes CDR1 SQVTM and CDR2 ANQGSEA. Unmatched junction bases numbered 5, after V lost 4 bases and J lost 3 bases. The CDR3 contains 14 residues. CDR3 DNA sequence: TGCAGCGTTGTGTCGACAGGGGGCGACTATGGCTACACCTTC. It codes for CSVVSTGGDYGYTF.

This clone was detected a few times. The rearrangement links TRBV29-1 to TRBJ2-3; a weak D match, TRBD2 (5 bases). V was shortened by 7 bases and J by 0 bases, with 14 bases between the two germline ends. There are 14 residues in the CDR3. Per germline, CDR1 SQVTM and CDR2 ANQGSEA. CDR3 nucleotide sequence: TGCAGCGGGCGTGACTATTCTAGCACAGATACGCAGTATTTT. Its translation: CSGRDYSSTDTQYF.

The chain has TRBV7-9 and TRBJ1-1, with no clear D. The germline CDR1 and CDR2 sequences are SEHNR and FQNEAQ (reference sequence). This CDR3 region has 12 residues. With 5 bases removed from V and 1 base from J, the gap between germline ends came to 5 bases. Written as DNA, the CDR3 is TGTGCCAGCAGCCCACCGAACACTGAAGCTTTCTTT. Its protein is CASSPPNTEAFF.

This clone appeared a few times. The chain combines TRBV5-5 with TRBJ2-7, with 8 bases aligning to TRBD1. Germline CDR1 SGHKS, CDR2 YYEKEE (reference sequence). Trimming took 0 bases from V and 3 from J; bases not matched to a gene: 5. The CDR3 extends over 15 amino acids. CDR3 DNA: TGTGCCAGCAGCTTGGAGACAGGGGCGGGCTACGAGCAGTACTTC. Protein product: CASSLETGAGYEQYF. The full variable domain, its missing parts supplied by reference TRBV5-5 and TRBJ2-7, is DAGVTQSPTHLIKTRGQQVTLRCSPISGHKSVSWYQQVLGQGPQFIFQYYEKEERGRGNFPDRFSARQFPNYSSELNVNALLLGDSALYLCASSLETGAGYEQYFGPGTRLTVT.

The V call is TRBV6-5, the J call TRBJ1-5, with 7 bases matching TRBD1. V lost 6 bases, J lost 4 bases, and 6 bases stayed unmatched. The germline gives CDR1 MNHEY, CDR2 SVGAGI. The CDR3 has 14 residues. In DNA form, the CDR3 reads TGTGCCAGCAGCCAAGGACAGGCAAATCAGCCCCAGCATTTT. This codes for CASSQGQANQPQHF.

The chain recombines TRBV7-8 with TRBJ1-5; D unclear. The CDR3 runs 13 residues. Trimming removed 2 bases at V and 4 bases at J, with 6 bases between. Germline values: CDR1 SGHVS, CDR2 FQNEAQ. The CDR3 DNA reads TGTGCCAGCAGCTTAAACCCTAATCAGCCCCAGCATTTT. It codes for CASSLNPNQPQHF.

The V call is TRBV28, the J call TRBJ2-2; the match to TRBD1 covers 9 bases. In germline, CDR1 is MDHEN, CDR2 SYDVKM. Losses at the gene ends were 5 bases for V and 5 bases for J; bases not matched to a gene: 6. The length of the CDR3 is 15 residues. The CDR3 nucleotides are TGTGCCAGCAGTGAAACAGGGGGCTGGACCGGGGAGCTGTTTTTT. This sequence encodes CASSETGGWTGELFF.

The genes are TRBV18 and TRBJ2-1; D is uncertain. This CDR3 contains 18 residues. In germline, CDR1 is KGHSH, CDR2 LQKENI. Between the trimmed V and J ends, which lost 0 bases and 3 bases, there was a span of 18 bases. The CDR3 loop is CASSPPTVLTPLYNEQFF. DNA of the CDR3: TGTGCCAGCTCACCACCCACCGTTTTGACACCTCTCTACAATGAGCAGTTCTTC.

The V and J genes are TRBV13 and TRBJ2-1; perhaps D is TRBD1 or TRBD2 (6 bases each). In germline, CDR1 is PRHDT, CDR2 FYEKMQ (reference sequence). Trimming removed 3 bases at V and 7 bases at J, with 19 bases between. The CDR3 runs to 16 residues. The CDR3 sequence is CASSLGPQGRWNEQFF. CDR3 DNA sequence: TGTGCCAGCAGCTTGGGTCCGCAGGGGAGGTGGAATGAGCAGTTCTTC.

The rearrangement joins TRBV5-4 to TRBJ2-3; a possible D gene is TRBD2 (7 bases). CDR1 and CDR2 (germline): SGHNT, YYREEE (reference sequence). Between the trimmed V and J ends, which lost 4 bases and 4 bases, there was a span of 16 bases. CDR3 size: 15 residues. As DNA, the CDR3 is TGTGCCAGCAGCGATGGGGGGGGCCACCCAGATACGCAGTATTTT. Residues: CASSDGGGHPDTQYF. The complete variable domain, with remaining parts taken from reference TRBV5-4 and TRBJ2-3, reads ETGVTQSPTHLIKTRGQQVTLRCSSQSGHNTVSWYQQALGQGPQFIFQYYREEENGRGNFPPRFSGLQFPNYSSELNVNALELDDSALYLCASSDGGGHPDTQYFGPGTRLTVL.

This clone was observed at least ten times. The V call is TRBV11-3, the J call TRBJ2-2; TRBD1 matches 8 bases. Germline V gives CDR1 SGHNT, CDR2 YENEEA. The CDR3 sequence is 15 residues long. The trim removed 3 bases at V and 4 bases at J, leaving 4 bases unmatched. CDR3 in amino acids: CASSFDRGFTGELFF. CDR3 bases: TGTGCCAGCAGCTTTGACAGGGGATTCACCGGGGAGCTGTTTTTT.